This TCR beta chain was sequenced in a study of preoperative IRX-2 immunotherapy in early breast cancer. Using immunoSEQ multiplex PCR, the repertoire was profiled, and TCRdb retains in-frame clones only, with some absent. The table shows around 39,000 clones, with roughly 95% occurring only once. Germline values: CDR1 SGHVS, CDR2 FQNEAQ. V lost 5 bases to trimming and J lost 8 bases; unmatched junction nucleotides: 13. This CDR3 contains 16 residues. Documented treatment: preoperative locoregional IRX-2 cytokine immunotherapy. This phase Ib study tested locoregional IRX-2 cytokine immunotherapy given before surgery.

The chain recombines TRBV7-8 with TRBJ2-1, with TRBD2 matching 9 bases. This receptor was taken from a human donor with breast cancer. Specimen: tumor tissue, collected after IRX-2 immunotherapy. The CDR3 nucleotides are TGTGCCAGCAGCCAAAGGGGCGGGAGGGCCCTCTATGAGCAGTTCTTC. Residues: CASSQRGGRALYEQFF.